Below, 5 T cell receptor beta chains from the same sample are listed, as sequenced in a study of control samples from healthy donors and cancer patients. The protocol was immunoSEQ multiplex PCR, while the TCRdb copy is restricted to in-frame clones and leaves out a portion. The sample holds about 120,000 clones, around nine tenths seen once. Source material: blood. These receptors were obtained from a young man in good health.

This chain uses TRBV25-1 with TRBJ1-3; 9 positions agree with TRBD1. The length of the CDR3 is 15 residues. From germline, CDR1 is MGHDK and CDR2 SYGVNS. Trimming removed 2 bases from V and 7 bases from J; junction bases left unmatched: 6. CDR3 in amino acids: CASSEIGDRENTIYF. Written as DNA, the CDR3 is TGTGCCAGCAGTGAAATCGGGGACAGGGAGAACACCATATATTTT.

This clone appeared a single time. This chain joins TRBV4-1 and TRBJ2-5; the D gene could be TRBD1 or TRBD2 (6 bases each). CDR1 MGHRA and CDR2 YSYEKL come from the germline V gene. The CDR3 is 15 residues long. V was trimmed by 0 bases and J by 4 bases, leaving 12 bases between them. The CDR3 nucleotides are TGCGCCAGCAGCCAAGACGGAGGGGGGATAGAGACCCAGTACTTC. Translated, it gives CASSQDGGGIETQYF.

In regard to this clone: Distinct nucleotide sequences in the sample also encode this CDR3. The chain links TRBV6-5 to TRBJ1-5; D may be TRBD1 (5 bases). V lost 3 bases and J lost 5, with 11 bases in between. Germline V gene sequence: CDR1 MNHEY, CDR2 SVGAGI. This CDR3 region has 14 residues. DNA for the CDR3: TGTGCCAGCAGTTATCTCGGGGGTGATCAGCCCCAGCATTTT. Protein sequence: CASSYLGGDQPQHF.

In nucleotides, the CDR3 is TGTGCCAGCAGCATTGGGACAGTGTACATGAACACTGAAGCTTTCTTT. This translates into CASSIGTVYMNTEAFF. V is TRBV9 and J is TRBJ1-1; TRBD1 matches 7 bases. CDR1 is SGDLS and CDR2 is YYNGEE in the germline V gene. The CDR3 runs 16 residues. J was trimmed by 0 bases and V by 4 bases; bases with no gene match: 9.

The chain is built from TRBV5-6 and TRBJ1-1; no reliable D call. The CDR3 spans 13 residues. V was trimmed by 4 bases and J by 1 base, leaving 8 bases between them. In germline, CDR1 is SGHDT, CDR2 YYEEEE. As DNA, the CDR3 is TGTGCCAGCAGCCAACGTTGGAACACTGAAGCTTTCTTT. Translating gives CASSQRWNTEAFF.